The 29 T cell receptor beta chains below come from one sample, sequenced in a study of T cells in localized non-small cell lung cancer. TCRdb's copy holds only in-frame clones and misses some; the assay was immunoSEQ multiplex PCR. The data show 20,000 to 25,000 clones, with more than 75% seen just once and about 12% held by the top ten. The sample was PBMCs, taken before any cancer treatment. These receptors were taken from a man between 40 and 70 years old with stage II squamous cell lung carcinoma.

J is TRBJ2-7 and V is TRBV19; 8 positions agree with TRBD1. After removal of 7 bases from V and 5 bases from J, the junction contained 13 bases not matched to a gene. This CDR3 is built from 15 residues. Germline CDR1 is LNHDA and CDR2 is SQIVND (reference sequence). CDR3 bases: TGTGCCAGTAAGGGAATACGGACAGGGTTCAACGAGCAGTACTTC. Encoded protein: CASKGIRTGFNEQYF.

The chain is built from TRBV7-6 and TRBJ2-2; D is tentatively TRBD1 or TRBD2 (5 bases each). Per germline, CDR1 SGHVS and CDR2 FNYEAQ. The CDR3 spans 17 residues. Deletions cut 1 base from V and 6 bases from J, with 18 bases between. The chain's CDR3 is CASSLEGAGPFAGELFF. CDR3 nucleotides: TGTGCCAGCAGCTTAGAGGGAGCAGGGCCCTTCGCCGGGGAGCTGTTTTTT.

This chain connects TRBV2 to TRBJ1-6; no firm D call. Between the trimmed V and J ends, which lost 4 bases and 5 bases, there was a span of 9 bases. Germline-derived CDR1 and CDR2 are SNHLY and FYNNEI. The CDR3 covers 14 residues. CDR3 sequence (DNA): TGTGCCAGCAGTGTACAGTTTAATAATTCACCCCTCCACTTT. Encoded protein: CASSVQFNNSPLHF.

This sequence joins TRBV7-8 and TRBJ2-7; tentative D call: TRBD2 (5 bases). Trimming took 5 bases from V and 4 from J, leaving 15 bases between them. This CDR3 is 14 amino acids long. Per the germline V gene, CDR1 is SGHVS and CDR2 is FQNEAQ. CDR3 DNA sequence: TGTGCCAGCAGCCGCGGGCGGAGTATATACGAGCAGTACTTC. Translation: CASSRGRSIYEQYF. Together with reference TRBV7-8 and TRBJ2-7, the CDR3 gives the full variable domain: GAGVSQSPRYKVAKRGQDVALRCDPISGHVSLFWYQQALGQGPEFLTYFQNEAQLDKSGLPSDRFFAERPEGSVSTLKIQRTQQEDSAVYLCASSRGRSIYEQYFGPGTRLTVT.

The rearrangement joins TRBV6-1 to TRBJ2-3; D possibly corresponds to TRBD1 (5 bases). V was pared by 1 base and J by 5 bases, with 13 bases between. Germline assignment: CDR1 MNHNS and CDR2 SASEGT. The length of the CDR3 is 15 residues. CDR3 residues: CASSEEGQGVDTQYF. CDR3 bases: TGTGCCAGCAGTGAAGAGGGGCAGGGCGTAGATACGCAGTATTTT.

The genes are TRBV7-6 and TRBJ1-1; maybe TRBD1 (6 bases). Germline loops: CDR1 SGHVS, CDR2 FNYEAQ. There are 14 residues in the CDR3. V was clipped by 2 bases and J by 7 bases, with 14 bases between them. CDR3 DNA: TGTGCCAGCAGCTTACGGCAGGGGTTAAGTGAAGCTTTCTTT. This sequence encodes CASSLRQGLSEAFF.

This chain links TRBV5-1 with TRBJ1-1, with 10 bases aligning to TRBD1. Germline V gene lookup returns CDR1 SGHRS and CDR2 YFSETQ. This CDR3 is 14 amino acids long. Unmatched junction bases numbered 0, after V lost 0 bases and J lost 4 bases. The CDR3 reads CASSLGTGGTEAFF. In nucleotides, the CDR3 is TGCGCCAGCAGCTTGGGGACAGGGGGCACTGAAGCTTTCTTT.

V usage is TRBV6-5 and J usage is TRBJ2-3, with D perhaps matching TRBD2 (5 bases). CDR1 and CDR2 from the germline V gene are MNHEY and SVGAGI. The CDR3 contains 12 residues. V lost 8 bases, J lost 2 bases, and 8 bases lay in between. For the CDR3, the DNA is TGTGCCAGCGGGGAGTTCACAGATACGCAGTATTTT. This codes for CASGEFTDTQYF.

J is TRBJ2-1 and V is TRBV30, with 9 bases that match TRBD2. The V and J ends lost 0 bases and 4 bases, in that order; junction bases with no gene match: 10. CDR3 length equals 17 residues. The germline V gene encodes CDR1 GTSNPN and CDR2 SVGIG (reference sequence). In DNA form, the CDR3 reads TGTGCCTGGAGTGTTGTCCCGCTAGCGGGGTTGTACAATGAGCAGTTCTTC. Amino acid sequence: CAWSVVPLAGLYNEQFF.

CDR3 DNA: TGTGCCAGCAGCTTAGTAGCAGGGGCGCAAGAGACCCAGTACTTC. It specifies CASSLVAGAQETQYF. The rearrangement joins TRBV7-2 to TRBJ2-5; D perhaps matches TRBD1 (6 bases). V was cut by 1 base and J by 2 bases, with 11 bases left in between. CDR1 SGHTA and CDR2 FQGNSA come from the germline V gene. There are 15 residues in the CDR3.

This clone was picked up one time. The chain combines TRBV4-3 with TRBJ1-1, with D perhaps TRBD1 (5 bases). Germline V gives CDR1 LGHNA, CDR2 YSLEER. Between the trimmed V and J ends, which lost 0 bases and 0 bases, there was a span of 11 bases. The CDR3 consists of 16 residues. CDR3 coding DNA: TGCGCCAGCAGCCAAGATCAGGGAGGGATGAACACTGAAGCTTTCTTT. Residues: CASSQDQGGMNTEAFF.

The table lists this clone with a few counts. This sequence joins TRBV9 and TRBJ2-1, with TRBD1 as a possible D gene (5 bases). Trimming shortened V by 2 bases and J by 10 bases, and 10 bases separated the two germline ends. CDR3 size: 12 residues. Looked up from germline, CDR1 is SGDLS and CDR2 is YYNGEE. Here the CDR3 reads CASSVQGREQFF. The CDR3 DNA sequence: TGTGCCAGCAGCGTGCAGGGTCGGGAGCAGTTCTTC.

V is TRBV30 and J is TRBJ1-5; D unresolved. Per the germline V gene, CDR1 is GTSNPN and CDR2 is SVGIG (reference sequence). This CDR3 is built from 14 residues. V lost 1 base and J lost 1, with 8 bases in between. The chain's CDR3 is CAWSGVTSNQPQHF. CDR3 DNA: TGTGCCTGGAGTGGGGTTACGAGCAATCAGCCCCAGCATTTT. The full variable domain, rest sourced from reference TRBV30 and TRBJ1-5, is SQTIHQWPATLVQPVGSPLSLECTVEGTSNPNLYWYRQAAGRGLQLLFYSVGIGQISSEVPQNLSASRPQDRQFILSSKKLLLSDSGFYLCAWSGVTSNQPQHFGDGTRLSIL.

This chain links TRBV9 with TRBJ2-7; 11 bases match TRBD1. The CDR3 runs to 12 residues. The V gene's germline CDR1 is SGDLS and CDR2 YYNGEE. The ends lost 8 bases at V and 4 bases at J; junction bases unmatched: 2. The CDR3 sequence: CASGTGGYEQYF. The CDR3 DNA sequence: TGTGCCAGTGGGACAGGGGGATACGAGCAGTACTTC.

This rearrangement joins TRBV7-9 to TRBJ1-4, with D unclear. This CDR3 has 14 residues. Germline-derived CDR1 and CDR2 are SEHNR and FQNEAQ (reference sequence). V was trimmed by 3 bases and J by 7 bases, leaving 12 bases between them. CDR3 bases: TGTGCCAGCAGCTTTTTATCGGATTTTGAAAAACTGTTTTTT. Amino acid sequence: CASSFLSDFEKLFF.

The V call is TRBV19, the J call TRBJ1-5; D is unresolved. Germline lookup yields CDR1 LNHDA and CDR2 SQIVND (reference sequence). Trimming cost V 9 bases and J 7 bases, with 16 bases left between them. This CDR3 has 13 amino acids. CDR3 region: CASSQVSQQPQHF. The CDR3 DNA is TGTGCCAGCTCGCAGGTCTCCCAACAGCCCCAGCATTTT. The complete variable domain, with remaining parts taken from reference TRBV19 and TRBJ1-5, reads DGGITQSPKYLFRKEGQNVTLSCEQNLNHDAMYWYRQDPGQGLRLIYYSQIVNDFQKGDIAEGYSVSREKKESFPLTVTSAQKNPTAFYLCASSQVSQQPQHFGDGTRLSIL.

V usage is TRBV23-1 and J usage is TRBJ2-1, with D tentatively TRBD1 (6 bases). TRBV23-1 is sorted into the ORF group, with uncertain function. The CDR3 is made up of 17 amino acids. Trimming removed 3 bases from V and 0 bases from J, with 15 bases in between. For the CDR3, the DNA is TGCGCCAGCAGTCAGGACAGTAAATCAATCTCCTACAATGAGCAGTTCTTC. It is translated as CASSQDSKSISYNEQFF.

This clone was detected a few times. The rearrangement joins TRBV19 to TRBJ1-2, with D uncertain. This CDR3 comprises 16 residues. Deletions cut 0 bases from V and 0 bases from J, with 11 bases between. The V gene's germline CDR1 is LNHDA and CDR2 SQIVND (reference sequence). The CDR3 loop is CASSIDSQAANYGYTF. The CDR3, as DNA: TGTGCCAGTAGTATAGATTCGCAGGCTGCTAACTATGGCTACACCTTC.

The chain couples TRBV6-1 to TRBJ1-1; D gene unclear. CDR3 size: 15 residues. Germline CDR1 MNHNS, CDR2 SASEGT. Trimming removed 8 bases at V and 0 bases at J, with 16 bases between. For the CDR3, the DNA is TGTGCCAGCCTCAACGGACGAAGAATGAACACTGAAGCTTTCTTT. Residues: CASLNGRRMNTEAFF.

CDR3 coding DNA: TGTGCCAGCTATCATACTAGCAGGGAGACCCAGTACTTC. Its translation: CASYHTSRETQYF. The J gene is TRBJ2-5, the V gene TRBV6-1, with D tentatively TRBD2 (6 bases). The CDR3 length is 13 residues. Trimming removed 8 bases from V and 5 bases from J, with 15 bases in between. In germline, CDR1 is MNHNS, CDR2 SASEGT.

DNA of the CDR3: TGTGCCATCAGCGAGATACTTGAGACAGGAGGCTACACCTTC. This sequence encodes CAISEILETGGYTF. The genes are TRBV10-3 and TRBJ1-2; D is possibly TRBD1 (6 bases). With 6 bases removed from V and 8 bases from J, the gap between germline ends came to 19 bases. Germline CDR1 and CDR2: ENHRY and SYGVKD. This CDR3 comprises 14 residues.

The chain combines TRBV7-2 with TRBJ2-1; D is unclear. The CDR3 extends over 14 amino acids. V was cut by 5 bases and J by 9 bases, with 17 bases left in between. Germline CDR1 SGHTA, CDR2 FQGNSA. The CDR3 nucleotides are TGTGCCAGCAGCGTTAGTTCGGTATTGGGTGAGCAGTTCTTC. Its protein product is CASSVSSVLGEQFF. Complete variable domain (other parts from reference TRBV7-2 and TRBJ2-1): GAGVSQSPSNKVTEKGKDVELRCDPISGHTALYWYRQSLGQGLEFLIYFQGNSAPDKSGLPSDRFSAERTGGSVSTLTIQRTQQEDSAVYLCASSVSSVLGEQFFGPGTRLTVL.

The CDR3 protein is CASSIDFSGTGRDEQYF. CDR3 sequence (DNA): TGTGCCAGTAGTATAGATTTTTCGGGAACAGGGAGGGACGAGCAGTACTTC. The rearrangement uses TRBV19 and TRBJ2-7; possibly TRBD2 for D (7 bases). The V and J ends lost 0 bases and 5 bases respectively, with 20 bases between them. Per germline, CDR1 LNHDA and CDR2 SQIVND (reference sequence). The CDR3 loop spans 17 amino acids.

This chain joins TRBV5-7 and TRBJ2-2; no clear D. TRBV5-7 is recorded as an ORF, its role being uncertain. V shed 3 bases and J shed 6 bases, with 9 bases lying between them. CDR3 length equals 13 residues. The CDR3 DNA sequence: TGTGCCAGCAGCTCGTGGTTGGCCGGGGAGCTGTTTTTT. Its translation: CASSSWLAGELFF.

The CDR3 loop is CASSLWGAGANVLTF. The CDR3, as DNA: TGTGCCAGCAGCCTCTGGGGGGCTGGGGCCAACGTCCTGACTTTC. The chain links TRBV5-6 to TRBJ2-6; a weak D match, TRBD2 (6 bases). CDR3 length: 15 amino acids. V lost 4 bases and J lost 2, with 10 bases in between. Germline-derived CDR1 and CDR2 are SGHDT and YYEEEE.

CDR3 bases: TGTGCCAGTAGGGGACAGGGAGGCGAAAAACTGTTTTTT. Residues: CASRGQGGEKLFF. This rearrangement joins TRBV19 to TRBJ1-4, with TRBD1 matching over 9 bases. The CDR3 is 13 residues long. Germline trimming cut 6 bases from V and 8 bases from J; bases unmatched to any gene: 4. Germline CDR1 reads LNHDA; CDR2 reads SQIVND (reference sequence).

The chain combines TRBV2 with TRBJ2-3; D is unclear. CDR3 length: 11 amino acids. V was pared by 7 bases and J by 8 bases, with 10 bases between. Germline-derived CDR1 and CDR2 are SNHLY and FYNNEI. CDR3 nucleotides: TGTGCCAGCACCGTACAGAGTACGCAGTATTTT. Its protein is CASTVQSTQYF.

The chain uses TRBV5-1 and TRBJ1-1; the D gene is possibly TRBD1 (6 bases). V was clipped by 2 bases and J by 1 base, with 9 bases between them. Germline loops: CDR1 SGHRS, CDR2 YFSETQ. CDR3 length: 14 amino acids. CDR3 region: CASSFVQGNTEAFF. DNA of the CDR3: TGCGCCAGCAGCTTCGTACAGGGGAACACTGAAGCTTTCTTT.

The chain links TRBV5-4 to TRBJ2-7; TRBD1 matches at 8 bases. This CDR3 contains 15 residues. With 0 bases clipped from V and 3 bases from J, the junction kept 5 bases outside the gene matches. Germline CDR1 and CDR2: SGHNT and YYREEE (reference sequence). The CDR3 region is CASSLAQGASYEQYF. CDR3 bases: TGTGCCAGCAGCTTGGCCCAGGGGGCAAGCTACGAGCAGTACTTC.